A single sample gave rise to the 24 T cell receptor beta chains below, sequenced in a study of T cell repertoires in cytomegalovirus infection. No antigen is known for these receptors. A single record per CDR3 protein comes from TCRdb applying MiXCR to the reads. This table holds some 700,000 distinct CDR3 sequences, around 30% found once. Sequenced here: cultured PBMCs, sampled from culture after CMV antigen stimulation. The source is a human donor in good health (CMV status not recorded). Some clones in this sample may be carry-over from other donors' samples.

This clonotype was found a few times. The V and J genes are TRBV28 and TRBJ2-3; D remains unclear. V dropped 3 bases and J dropped 4 bases, with 17 bases sitting between them. CDR3 size: 16 residues. Germline V lookup: CDR1 MDHEN, CDR2 SYDVKM. The DNA of the CDR3 is TGTGCCAGCAGTTTGGTGGCCATGTGGGGTCCAGATACGCAGTATTTT. This codes for CASSLVAMWGPDTQYF.

This clonotype came up many times. The chain uses TRBV5-4 and TRBJ1-1; 7 positions match TRBD1. The CDR3 spans 15 residues. The V gene's germline CDR1 is SGHNT and CDR2 YYREEE (reference sequence). With V trimmed by 2 bases and J by 1 base, 5 bases remained unmatched. DNA for the CDR3: TGTGCCAGCAGCTTAGCGGCAGGGGGGAACACTGAAGCTTTCTTT. This sequence encodes CASSLAAGGNTEAFF.

The chain recombines TRBV5-1 with TRBJ1-4; 8 bases fit TRBD1. In germline, CDR1 is SGHRS, CDR2 YFSETQ. CDR3 length: 14 residues. J was trimmed by 8 bases and V by 4 bases; bases with no gene match: 7. In DNA form, the CDR3 reads TGCGCCAGCAGCGAACAGGGGGGTAGCGAAAAACTGTTTTTT. Amino acid sequence: CASSEQGGSEKLFF.

This clonotype was seen a handful of times. V gene TRBV4-3 combines with J gene TRBJ1-6; 8 bases fit TRBD1. The CDR3 extends over 14 amino acids. V gave up 5 bases and J gave up 8 bases; unmatched junction bases: 5. In germline, CDR1 is LGHNA, CDR2 YSLEER. Here the CDR3 DNA reads TGCGCCAGCAGCGAGGACAGGGTCGATTCACCCCTCCACTTT. Amino acid sequence: CASSEDRVDSPLHF.

This clonotype has at least ten counts. The chain couples TRBV7-2 to TRBJ2-3; 12 bases line up with TRBD2. V was pared by 5 bases and J by 2 bases, with 5 bases of the junction left unmatched. Germline V gene data show CDR1 as SGHTA and CDR2 as FQGNSA. This CDR3 contains 16 residues. CDR3 nucleotide sequence: TGTGCCAGCAGCCTAGGACTAGCGGGGCTCACAGATACGCAGTATTTT. It encodes CASSLGLAGLTDTQYF. The entire variable domain, with the rest obtained from reference TRBV7-2 and TRBJ2-3, is as follows: GAGVSQSPSNKVTEKGKDVELRCDPISGHTALYWYRQSLGQGLEFLIYFQGNSAPDKSGLPSDRFSAERTGGSVSTLTIQRTQQEDSAVYLCASSLGLAGLTDTQYFGPGTRLTVL.

V usage is TRBV5-1 and J usage is TRBJ2-5; D is ambiguous. Germline CDR1 SGHRS, CDR2 YFSETQ. Trimming took 0 bases from V and 4 from J, leaving 10 bases between them. This CDR3 spans 14 amino acids. CDR3 sequence: CASSLDPQRETQYF. In nucleotides, the CDR3 is TGCGCCAGCAGCTTGGACCCACAACGAGAGACCCAGTACTTC.

The chain couples TRBV6-5 to TRBJ2-4; 10 bases match TRBD2. After removal of 6 bases from V and 2 bases from J, the junction contained 7 bases not matched to a gene. Germline V CDR1 and CDR2: MNHEY, SVGAGI. CDR3 size: 16 residues. The CDR3 nucleotides read TGTGCCAGCAGATTTAGCGGGAGGTCGACCAAAAACATTCAGTACTTC. Translating gives CASRFSGRSTKNIQYF.

A few counts support this clonotype. The chain has TRBV7-9 and TRBJ2-3; weak D call: TRBD2 (5 bases). Germline-derived CDR1 and CDR2 are SEHNR and FQNEAQ (reference sequence). The CDR3 has 16 amino acids. V lost 5 bases, J lost 3 bases, and 18 bases lay in between. The CDR3 region has the DNA TGTGCCAGCAGCCCCAAAGGGTACAGACTAACAGATACGCAGTATTTT. This encodes CASSPKGYRLTDTQYF.

This clonotype was seen a handful of times. The rearrangement links TRBV6-2 or TRBV6-3 to TRBJ1-5, with TRBD1 matching 8 bases. Germline V gene sequence: CDR1 MNHEY, CDR2 SVGEGT. The junction had 12 bases not matched to a gene; V was cut back by 4 bases and J by 7 bases. The CDR3 has 16 residues. The CDR3 here is CASSLPYRTGRQPQHF. Here the CDR3 DNA reads TGTGCCAGCAGTTTACCTTACCGGACAGGGCGACAGCCCCAGCATTTT.

The chain links TRBV11-3 to TRBJ2-7; 7 bases map to TRBD1. This CDR3 is 14 amino acids long. The J segment lost 2 bases and the V segment lost 5 bases, leaving 6 bases of the junction unmatched. Germline V gives CDR1 SGHNT, CDR2 YENEEA. The CDR3 here is CASSPGTDPYEQYF. In DNA, the CDR3 is TGTGCCAGCAGCCCAGGGACAGACCCCTACGAGCAGTACTTC.

This clonotype was seen at least ten times. The rearrangement uses TRBV7-2 and TRBJ1-1, with D possibly being TRBD1 (5 bases). The CDR3 has 15 amino acids. V was cut by 4 bases and J by 1 base, with 13 bases left in between. Germline-derived CDR1 and CDR2 are SGHTA and FQGNSA. This chain's CDR3 is CASSWAGGTNTEAFF. The CDR3 nucleotides are TGTGCCAGCAGCTGGGCGGGGGGAACGAACACTGAAGCTTTCTTT.

This clonotype has a handful of counts. This chain connects TRBV6-7 to TRBJ1-2, with D uncertain. TRBV6-7 is an open reading frame, and its role is uncertain. Trimming removed 4 bases at V and 4 bases at J, with 16 bases between. The CDR3 has 15 amino acids. CDR3 amino acids: CASSCSGSMFYGYTF. As DNA, the CDR3 is TGTGCCAGCAGTTGCAGTGGCAGCATGTTCTATGGCTACACCTTC.

CDR3 region: CASSPTGGSDQPQHF. CDR3 DNA sequence: TGTGCCAGCAGCCCGACAGGGGGCTCGGATCAGCCCCAGCATTTT. The V gene is TRBV7-2, the J gene TRBJ1-5, with 10 bases identical to TRBD1. This CDR3 is built from 15 residues. Germline-derived CDR1 and CDR2 are SGHTA and FQGNSA. J was trimmed by 5 bases and V by 5 bases; bases with no gene match: 6.

In DNA form, the CDR3 reads TGTGCCAGCAGTTTAGCCCCGACAGGGCCCAATACGCAGTATTTT. This encodes CASSLAPTGPNTQYF. The chain uses TRBV12-3 or TRBV12-4 and TRBJ2-3; 7 nucleotides line up with TRBD1. CDR3 size: 15 residues. V dropped 0 bases and J dropped 7; count of bases not matched to a gene: 7.

This clonotype was detected a few times. The chain is built from TRBV29-1 and TRBJ2-2, with D maybe TRBD2 (6 bases). Germline assignment: CDR1 SQVTM and CDR2 ANQGSEA. V was cut by 3 bases and J by 6 bases, with 14 bases left in between. There are 14 residues in the CDR3. CDR3 sequence (DNA): TGCAGCGTTGATGAGGGGAGGAGCGCCGGGGAGCTGTTTTTT. This encodes CSVDEGRSAGELFF.

The genes are TRBV6-2 or TRBV6-3 and TRBJ2-2, with 8 positions matching TRBD2. CDR1 MNHEY and CDR2 SVGEGT come from the germline V gene. This CDR3 region has 16 residues. The J segment lost 2 bases and the V segment lost 10 bases, leaving 12 bases of the junction unmatched. The CDR3 DNA sequence: TGTGCCATCCCCGGGGTAGCGGGGCCAAACACCGGGGAGCTGTTTTTT. Residues: CAIPGVAGPNTGELFF.

DNA for the CDR3: TGTGCCAGCAGCTTAGCAGGATCGCCTGGAAACACCATATATTTT. Its protein product is CASSLAGSPGNTIYF. V gene TRBV7-9 combines with J gene TRBJ1-3; no firm D call. Trimming removed 0 bases at V and 2 bases at J, with 8 bases between. The germline V gene encodes CDR1 SEHNR and CDR2 FQNEAQ (reference sequence). The CDR3 is 15 residues long.

This clonotype was observed a few times. V gene TRBV10-3 combines with J gene TRBJ2-7; no clear D. The CDR3 contains 13 residues. Per germline, CDR1 ENHRY and CDR2 SYGVKD. V shed 6 bases and J shed 3 bases, with 12 bases lying between them. As DNA, the CDR3 is TGTGCCATCAGGTCCCAGGATGACTACGAGCAGTACTTC. Amino acid sequence: CAIRSQDDYEQYF.

The chain uses TRBV11-2 and TRBJ1-5; no firm D call. The germline V and J ends were trimmed by 5 bases and 0 bases, with 11 bases remaining between them. From germline, CDR1 is SGHAT and CDR2 FQNNGV. The CDR3 loop spans 15 amino acids. DNA of the CDR3: TGTGCCAGCAGCACCAACATGAATAGCAATCAGCCCCAGCATTTT. Its translation: CASSTNMNSNQPQHF.

The chain couples TRBV12-5 to TRBJ2-3; D call uncertain. The CDR3 runs 14 residues. CDR1 and CDR2 from the germline V gene are LGHNT and FRNRAP. V was shortened by 3 bases and J by 2 bases, with 9 bases between the two germline ends. The CDR3 nucleotides read TGTGCTAGTGGTTTAAGCCCGACCACAGATACGCAGTATTTT. It codes for CASGLSPTTDTQYF.

The chain uses TRBV28 and TRBJ2-1, with D possibly being TRBD1 (6 bases). CDR1 and CDR2 from the germline V gene are MDHEN and SYDVKM. The CDR3 runs 16 residues. Trimming pared 5 bases from V and 6 bases from J, leaving 20 bases between. The CDR3 sequence is CASSKPQGFTRNEQFF. The CDR3 DNA reads TGTGCCAGCAGTAAGCCACAGGGCTTCACCCGCAATGAGCAGTTCTTC.

This clonotype was counted only a few times. This chain joins TRBV11-2 and TRBJ2-7; D not certain. The CDR3 loop spans 15 amino acids. Germline assignment: CDR1 SGHAT and CDR2 FQNNGV. The V end was cut by 4 bases, the J end by 3 bases, with 16 bases between. CDR3 nucleotide sequence: TGTGCCAGCAGCTCTGACCTCGGGTCGAACTACGAGCAGTACTTC. Amino acid sequence: CASSSDLGSNYEQYF.

This clonotype showed up just a few times. The chain couples TRBV6-2 or TRBV6-3 to TRBJ2-7; 10 bases fit TRBD1. Germline CDR1 is MNHEY and CDR2 is SVGEGT. The CDR3 runs 13 residues. The V segment lost 6 bases and the J segment 7 bases; nucleotides outside the gene matches: 6. The CDR3 spells CASRSRDRGEQYF. Here the CDR3 DNA reads TGTGCCAGCAGATCCCGGGACAGGGGTGAGCAGTACTTC.

Points on this clonotype: A much larger clonotype is one base distant, so this may be a read error. The chain is built from TRBV6-6 and TRBJ2-1, with TRBD2 identical over 13 bases. The CDR3 extends over 16 amino acids. The germline V gene has CDR1 MNHNY and CDR2 SVGAGI (reference sequence). V shed 7 bases, J shed 5 bases, and the junction held 8 bases outside the gene matches. The CDR3 protein is CASIPRLAGGHNEQFF. CDR3 nucleotides: TGTGCCAGCATCCCTAGACTAGCGGGGGGCCACAATGAGCAGTTCTTC.